These 13 T cell receptor beta chains were sequenced from one sample in a study of glioma-infiltrating T cells after dendritic cell vaccination. Clones were read by immunoSEQ multiplex PCR, and TCRdb kept only the in-frame ones, dropping some. The sample records about 65,000 clones, roughly 86% being singletons. Time point denoted: after dendritic cell vaccination, including at tumor progression/relapse. Material: blood, obtained after dendritic cell vaccination. These receptors came from a human donor with glioblastoma.

This clone has only one observation. V and J are TRBV5-1 and TRBJ1-1; no firm D call. Trimming took off 0 bases at V and 5 bases at J, with 11 bases between the two ends. CDR3 length: 14 amino acids. Germline CDR1 is SGHRS and CDR2 is YFSETQ. CDR3 coding DNA: TGCGCCAGCAGCTTGGGCGGCCCGGGGACTGAAGCTTTCTTT. Translation: CASSLGGPGTEAFF.

This clone was recorded once. The genes are TRBV27 and TRBJ2-4; TRBD2 is a possible D gene (6 bases). V dropped 4 bases and J dropped 1 base, with 11 bases sitting between them. Looked up from germline, CDR1 is MNHEY and CDR2 is SMNVEV (reference sequence). CDR3 length: 15 residues. CDR3 sequence (DNA): TGTGCCAGCAGTTCAGCTAGCGAGGCCAAAAACATTCAGTACTTC. Its translation: CASSSASEAKNIQYF.

The V and J genes are TRBV19 and TRBJ1-3; 7 nucleotides align to TRBD1. J lost 0 bases, V lost 5 bases, and 13 bases had no gene match. Germline V CDR1 and CDR2: LNHDA, SQIVND (reference sequence). The CDR3 spans 18 residues. The CDR3, as DNA: TGTGCCAGTAGTTTACCACGACAGGGCGGATTCTCTGGAAACACCATATATTTT. It translates to CASSLPRQGGFSGNTIYF. The complete variable domain, with remaining parts taken from reference TRBV19 and TRBJ1-3, reads DGGITQSPKYLFRKEGQNVTLSCEQNLNHDAMYWYRQDPGQGLRLIYYSQIVNDFQKGDIAEGYSVSREKKESFPLTVTSAQKNPTAFYLCASSLPRQGGFSGNTIYFGEGSWLTVV.

The chain employs TRBV9 and TRBJ1-1; 8 bases map to TRBD1. The V segment lost 2 bases and the J segment 7 bases; nucleotides outside the gene matches: 7. Germline V lookup: CDR1 SGDLS, CDR2 YYNGEE. CDR3 size: 14 residues. The CDR3 here is CASSVWSGTGEAFF. CDR3 DNA sequence: TGTGCCAGCAGCGTGTGGTCGGGGACAGGTGAAGCTTTCTTT. Full variable domain (outside the CDR3, taken from reference TRBV9 and TRBJ1-1): DSGVTQTPKHLITATGQRVTLRCSPRSGDLSVYWYQQSLDQGLQFLIQYYNGEERAKGNILERFSAQQFPDLHSELNLSSLELGDSALYFCASSVWSGTGEAFFGQGTRLTVV.

J is TRBJ1-2 and V is TRBV5-4, with D tentatively TRBD1 (5 bases). V lost 5 bases, J lost 4 bases, and 12 bases lay in between. This CDR3 is 13 amino acids long. CDR1 is SGHNT and CDR2 is YYREEE in the germline V gene (reference sequence). DNA of the CDR3: TGTGCCAGCAGGGACAAGGCCCCCTATGGCTACACCTTC. It yields the protein CASRDKAPYGYTF.

The chain uses TRBV6-6 and TRBJ2-7; 14 bases map to TRBD2. Per germline, CDR1 MNHNY and CDR2 SVGAGI (reference sequence). The CDR3 loop spans 16 amino acids. Losses at the gene ends were 2 bases for V and 2 bases for J; bases not matched to a gene: 2. CDR3 in amino acids: CASSYAGLAGAYEQYF. CDR3 bases: TGTGCCAGCAGTTACGCGGGACTAGCGGGAGCCTACGAGCAGTACTTC.

On this clone itself: Distinct nucleotide sequences in the sample also encode this CDR3. The chain carries TRBV5-6 and TRBJ2-1, with TRBD2 matching over 11 bases. CDR1 is SGHDT, CDR2 YYEEEE, per germline. The CDR3 length is 16 residues. V lost 2 bases to trimming and J lost 3 bases; unmatched junction nucleotides: 4. DNA for the CDR3: TGTGCCAGCAGCTTTGTAGCGGGAGGGAGCTACAATGAGCAGTTCTTC. It yields the protein CASSFVAGGSYNEQFF.

This chain uses TRBV5-1 with TRBJ2-2; the D gene is possibly TRBD1 (5 bases). This CDR3 is 17 amino acids long. Trimming stripped 0 bases from V and 1 base from J, with 13 bases between. Germline CDR1 reads SGHRS; CDR2 reads YFSETQ. The CDR3 DNA reads TGCGCCAGCAGCTTGGCCGTAGGGGCCGGGAACACCGGGGAGCTGTTTTTT. Translated: CASSLAVGAGNTGELFF.

As DNA, the CDR3 is TGTGCCAGCAGAGAGAGCGGGAGGAGCTACGAGCAGTACTTC. Its protein is CASRESGRSYEQYF. The genes are TRBV6-4 and TRBJ2-7; 9 bases align to TRBD2. Looked up from germline, CDR1 is MRHNA and CDR2 is SNTAGT. CDR3 size: 14 residues. After removal of 6 bases from V and 3 bases from J, the junction contained 6 bases not matched to a gene.

The chain uses TRBV5-1 and TRBJ1-1; D unresolved. The CDR3 spans 14 residues. Germline V lookup: CDR1 SGHRS, CDR2 YFSETQ. Trimming stripped 0 bases from V and 1 base from J, with 7 bases between. The DNA of the CDR3 is TGCGCCAGCAGCTTGGAGGCAGGGAACACTGAAGCTTTCTTT. This translates into CASSLEAGNTEAFF.

This clone was seen only a few times. This chain joins TRBV11-2 and TRBJ2-1; TRBD1 aligns across 7 bases. The germline V gene has CDR1 SGHAT and CDR2 FQNNGV. The CDR3 length is 16 residues. Trimming at V came to 5 bases and at J to 7 bases, leaving 14 bases not matched to a gene. This chain's CDR3 is CASSQIQGPLGNEQFF. The CDR3 bases are TGTGCCAGCAGCCAGATACAGGGGCCCCTAGGGAATGAGCAGTTCTTC.

As regards this clone: Compared with germline, one end of the junction differs, possibly owing to a read error. The sample carries other DNA sequences with the same CDR3. The chain has TRBV7-9 and TRBJ1-2; maybe TRBD1 (5 bases). The CDR3 has 14 amino acids. Germline loops: CDR1 SEHNR, CDR2 FQNEAQ (reference sequence). The CDR3 bases are TGTGCTAGCAGCTTAGCGTTCCAGGGAAACGGCTACACCTTC. Translated: CASSLAFQGNGYTF.

CDR3 in DNA: TGTGCCATCAGTCCCAGGGCAGCGGGGACCGGGGAGCTGTTTTTT. Amino acid sequence: CAISPRAAGTGELFF. This chain joins TRBV10-3 and TRBJ2-2, with 7 positions matching TRBD2. The CDR3 has 15 amino acids. Germline CDR1 ENHRY, CDR2 SYGVKD. Unmatched junction bases numbered 8, after V lost 5 bases and J lost 5 bases.